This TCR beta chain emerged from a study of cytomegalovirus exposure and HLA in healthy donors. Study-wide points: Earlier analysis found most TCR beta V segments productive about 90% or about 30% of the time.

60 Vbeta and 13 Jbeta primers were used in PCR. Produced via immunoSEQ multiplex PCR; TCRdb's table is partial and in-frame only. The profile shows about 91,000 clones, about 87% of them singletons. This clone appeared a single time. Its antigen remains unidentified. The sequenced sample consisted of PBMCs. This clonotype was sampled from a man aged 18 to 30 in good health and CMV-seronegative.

The DNA for the CDR3 is TGTGCCAGCAGCCCACAGAGACAGGTAGAGGCTGGGGCCAACGTCCTGACTTTC. Translated: CASSPQRQVEAGANVLTF. The chain joins TRBV9 to TRBJ2-6; possibly TRBD1 for D (6 bases). The germline V gene has CDR1 SGDLS and CDR2 YYNGEE. V was clipped by 4 bases and J by 2 bases, with 19 bases between them. The CDR3 contains 18 residues.